This TCR beta chain was recovered during a study of cytomegalovirus exposure and HLA in healthy donors. Study-level findings and limits: Listed as cytomegalovirus-associated were 170 or so TCR beta chains. Later genetic work tied a missense DCLRE1C variant to beta-chain V and J trimming.

In this sample, this clone turned up a few times. Its matching antigen is unknown. Primers: 60 Vbeta forward and 13 Jbeta reverse. Produced via immunoSEQ multiplex PCR; TCRdb's table is partial and in-frame only. The table includes 200,000 to 300,000 clones, just under 85% detected once. The V gene's germline CDR1 is WNHNN and CDR2 SYGVQD (reference sequence). The V and J ends lost 6 bases and 3 bases respectively, with 9 bases between them. The CDR3 covers 13 residues. The TCR originated in a middle-aged woman in good health and CMV-seropositive. V usage is TRBV10-1 and J usage is TRBJ2-1; D gene unclear. Specimen: PBMCs. CDR3 DNA sequence: TGCGCCAGCAGCAACCACTACTACAATGAGCAGTTCTTC. Its translation is CASSNHYYNEQFF.